This T cell receptor (beta chain) was found in a study of blood T cell repertoires in COVID-19. Background on the study: Sample material is recorded as cDNA or gDNA derived from T cells, B-cell-depleted T cells, or PBMCs.

In the study's own analysis: Reference gene primer amplification yielded estimated nucleated cell counts. Profiled with immunoSEQ multiplex PCR; TCRdb holds only in-frame clones, not every one. V and J calls plus clone size are reproduced from that table; the DNA served to infer D and trimming. The table has 200,000 to 250,000 clones, almost 90% seen once; the top ten hold less than 3.5%. CDR1 and CDR2 (germline): SGHRS, YFSETQ. The V gene end was trimmed by 8 bases and the J gene end by 8 bases; junction bases not matched to a gene: 16. There are 16 residues in the CDR3. The source material was peripheral blood. This rearrangement joins TRBV5-1 to TRBJ2-3; 11 nucleotides align to TRBD2. This TCR was recovered from a woman aged 55-69 years with acute or convalescent COVID-19. CDR3 residues: CASTGGGTSGSGTQYF. CDR3 DNA sequence: TGCGCCAGTACTGGCGGAGGGACTAGCGGTTCTGGTACGCAGTATTTT.